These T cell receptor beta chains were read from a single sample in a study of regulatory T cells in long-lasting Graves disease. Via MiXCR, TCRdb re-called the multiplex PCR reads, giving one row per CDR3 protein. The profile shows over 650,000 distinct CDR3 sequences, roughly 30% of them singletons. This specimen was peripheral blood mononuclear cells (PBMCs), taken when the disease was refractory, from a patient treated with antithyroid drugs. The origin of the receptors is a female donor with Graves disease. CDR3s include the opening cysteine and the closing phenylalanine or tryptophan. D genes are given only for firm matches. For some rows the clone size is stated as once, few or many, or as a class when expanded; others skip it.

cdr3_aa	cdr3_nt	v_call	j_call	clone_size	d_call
CASSQDSGRAYEQYF	TGTGCCAGCAGCCAAGATAGCGGGAGGGCCTACGAGCAGTACTTC	TRBV3-1	TRBJ2-7	.	TRBD2
CSVRTSTDTQYF	TGCAGCGTTCGGACTAGCACAGATACGCAGTATTTT	TRBV29-1	TRBJ2-3	few	.
CASGFGNSYEQYF	TGTGCTAGTGGTTTTGGCAACTCCTACGAGCAGTACTTC	TRBV12-5	TRBJ2-7	.	.
CATEYGLAGDYEQYF	TGTGCCACGGAATATGGACTAGCGGGAGACTACGAGCAGTACTTC	TRBV6-1	TRBJ2-7	many	TRBD2
CASSGQRFPTGNTIYF	TGTGCCAGCAGCGGCCAAAGGTTTCCGACTGGAAACACCATATATTTT	TRBV9	TRBJ1-3	.	.
CASSLRGGGSGYTF	TGTGCCAGCAGTTTGAGAGGGGGGGGGAGTGGCTACACCTTC	TRBV28	TRBJ1-2	many	.
CASKIGIGGTEAFF	TGTGCCAGTAAAATTGGTATTGGGGGCACTGAAGCTTTCTTT	TRBV19	TRBJ1-1	few	.
CSAGTGGFLETQYF	TGCAGTGCTGGGACAGGGGGTTTCCTAGAGACCCAGTACTTC	TRBV20-1	TRBJ2-5	few	TRBD1
CASSSTTSSDRGPVQYF	TGTGCCAGCAGCTCCACCACCTCATCGGACAGGGGGCCTGTGCAGTACTTC	TRBV7-9	TRBJ2-7	.	TRBD1
CASSNPRTGEAFF	TGTGCCAGTAGCAACCCCAGGACAGGGGAAGCTTTCTTT	TRBV19	TRBJ1-1	.	TRBD1
CASSYRGKGAFF	TGTGCCAGCAGTTACCGCGGGAAAGGAGCTTTCTTT	TRBV6-5	TRBJ1-1	.	.
CASGYRRDGYEQYF	TGTGCTAGTGGTTACAGGAGGGACGGCTACGAGCAGTACTTC	TRBV12-5	TRBJ2-7	many	.
CASSRNAGRAVEQYF	TGTGCCAGCAGCCGCAACGCAGGGAGGGCGGTCGAGCAGTACTTC	TRBV28	TRBJ2-7	.	TRBD2
CSARGRRTYEQYF	TGCAGTGCTAGAGGCCGCAGAACCTACGAGCAGTACTTC	TRBV20-1	TRBJ2-7	.	.
CASSAGRGGEQYF	TGTGCCAGTAGCGCCGGGAGGGGTGGCGAGCAGTACTTC	TRBV6-1	TRBJ2-7	many	TRBD2
CASSEVGQPQHF	TGCGCCAGCAGTGAGGTGGGTCAGCCCCAGCATTTT	TRBV10-2	TRBJ1-5	.	.
CASTSTGGGNTIYF	TGTGCCAGCACCTCGACAGGGGGAGGAAACACCATATATTTT	TRBV28	TRBJ1-3	few	TRBD1
CASTLWGIGNTIYF	TGTGCCAGCACCTTATGGGGGATTGGAAACACCATATATTTT	TRBV12-3/TRBV12-4	TRBJ1-3	many	.
CATSALSDRNEQFF	TGTGCCACCAGTGCCCTTTCCGACCGCAATGAGCAGTTCTTC	TRBV24-1	TRBJ2-1	.	.
CASSGGTGWDTEAFF	TGTGCCAGCAGCGGAGGGACAGGGTGGGACACTGAAGCTTTCTTT	TRBV2	TRBJ1-1	.	TRBD1
CASRGDRGTYNEQFF	TGTGCCAGTAGGGGAGACAGGGGCACCTACAATGAGCAGTTCTTC	TRBV19	TRBJ2-1	.	TRBD1
CASSDPMGGIEEKLFF	TGTGCCAGCAGTGATCCTATGGGAGGAATAGAGGAAAAACTGTTTTTT	TRBV25-1	TRBJ1-4	few	.
CASSGRILGPQHF	TGTGCCAGCAGCGGACGGATCCTGGGGCCCCAGCATTTT	TRBV2	TRBJ1-5	.	.
CASSLRQGLAEAFF	TGTGCCAGCAGCTTAAGACAGGGTTTAGCTGAAGCTTTCTTT	TRBV5-4	TRBJ1-1	.	TRBD1
CASSLALAVSYEQYF	TGTGCCAGCAGCTTAGCCCTAGCGGTCTCCTACGAGCAGTACTTC	TRBV7-3	TRBJ2-7	.	TRBD2
CASSGDMVRTEAFF	TGTGCCAGCAGCGGGGACATGGTTCGCACTGAAGCTTTCTTT	TRBV6-1	TRBJ1-1	.	.
CASSFSFAYEQYF	TGCGCCAGCAGCTTTTCATTTGCCTACGAGCAGTACTTC	TRBV5-1	TRBJ2-7	.	.
CATSIGFEKLFF	TGTGCCACCAGCATCGGTTTTGAAAAACTGTTTTTT	TRBV15	TRBJ1-4	.	.
CSAVHRGGNQPQHF	TGCAGTGCTGTACACAGGGGTGGCAATCAGCCCCAGCATTTT	TRBV20-1	TRBJ1-5	few	TRBD1
CASSIRDIAYEQYF	TGCGCCAGCAGCATCCGGGACATAGCCTACGAGCAGTACTTC	TRBV5-1	TRBJ2-7	.	.
CASSRGETYGYTF	TGTGCCAGCAGCCGCGGGGAAACCTATGGCTACACCTTC	TRBV3-1	TRBJ1-2	.	.